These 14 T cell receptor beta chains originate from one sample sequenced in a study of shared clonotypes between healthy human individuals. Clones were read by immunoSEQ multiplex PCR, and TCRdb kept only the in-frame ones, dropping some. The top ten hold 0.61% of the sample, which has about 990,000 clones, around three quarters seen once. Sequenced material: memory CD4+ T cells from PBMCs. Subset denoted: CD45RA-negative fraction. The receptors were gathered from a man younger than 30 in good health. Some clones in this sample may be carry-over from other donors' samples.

CDR3 amino acids: CSAQSGTGPTDTQYF. CDR3 bases: TGCAGCGCTCAATCCGGGACAGGCCCCACAGATACGCAGTATTTT. The chain employs TRBV29-1 and TRBJ2-3, with 8 bases matching TRBD1. There are 15 residues in the CDR3. In germline, CDR1 is SQVTM, CDR2 ANQGSEA. With 7 bases clipped from V and 2 bases from J, the junction kept 11 bases outside the gene matches.

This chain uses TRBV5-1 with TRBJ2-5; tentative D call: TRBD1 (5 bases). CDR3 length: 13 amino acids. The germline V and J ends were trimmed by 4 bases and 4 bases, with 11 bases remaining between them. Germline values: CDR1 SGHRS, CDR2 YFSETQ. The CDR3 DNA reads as TGCGCCAGCAGCAAACAGGAAAGAGAGACCCAGTACTTC. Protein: CASSKQERETQYF.

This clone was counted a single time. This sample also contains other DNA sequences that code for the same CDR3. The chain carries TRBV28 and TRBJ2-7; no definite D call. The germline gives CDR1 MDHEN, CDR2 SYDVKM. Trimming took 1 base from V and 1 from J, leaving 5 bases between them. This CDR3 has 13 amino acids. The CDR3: CASSLYGSYEQYF. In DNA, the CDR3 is TGTGCCAGCAGTTTATACGGTTCCTACGAGCAGTACTTC.

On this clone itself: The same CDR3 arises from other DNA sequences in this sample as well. The chain's CDR3 is CASSLLPGTYEQYF. As DNA, the CDR3 is TGCGCCAGCAGCCTCCTACCAGGGACCTACGAGCAGTACTTC. The chain has TRBV5-1 and TRBJ2-7; the D gene is possibly TRBD1 (5 bases). Germline loops: CDR1 SGHRS, CDR2 YFSETQ. The CDR3 is 14 amino acids. V was clipped by 4 bases and J by 2 bases, with 13 bases between them. Full variable domain (remainder filled in from reference TRBV5-1 and TRBJ2-7): KAGVTQTPRYLIKTRGQQVTLSCSPISGHRSVSWYQQTPGQGLQFLFEYFSETQRNKGNFPGRFSGRQFSNSRSEMNVSTLELGDSALYLCASSLLPGTYEQYFGPGTRLTVT.

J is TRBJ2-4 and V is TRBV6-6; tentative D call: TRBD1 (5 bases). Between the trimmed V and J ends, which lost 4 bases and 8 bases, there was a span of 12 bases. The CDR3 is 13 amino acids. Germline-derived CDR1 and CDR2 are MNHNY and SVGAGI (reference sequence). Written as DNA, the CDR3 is TGTGCCAGCAGTTCAAGGGGTTTGGACATTCAGTACTTC. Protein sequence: CASSSRGLDIQYF.

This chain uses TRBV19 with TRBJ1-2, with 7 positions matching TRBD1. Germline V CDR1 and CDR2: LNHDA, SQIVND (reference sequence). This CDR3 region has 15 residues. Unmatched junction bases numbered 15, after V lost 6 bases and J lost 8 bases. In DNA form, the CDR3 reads TGTGCCAGTAGCCCGTTTGTGGGACAGAGGACGGGCTACACCTTC. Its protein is CASSPFVGQRTGYTF.

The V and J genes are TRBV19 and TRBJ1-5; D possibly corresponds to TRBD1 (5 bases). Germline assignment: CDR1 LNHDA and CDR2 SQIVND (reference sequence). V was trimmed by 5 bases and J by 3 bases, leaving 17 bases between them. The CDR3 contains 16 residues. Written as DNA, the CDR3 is TGTGCCAGTAGTGGGTGGCTGGCAGGGAACAATCAGCCCCAGCATTTT. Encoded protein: CASSGWLAGNNQPQHF.

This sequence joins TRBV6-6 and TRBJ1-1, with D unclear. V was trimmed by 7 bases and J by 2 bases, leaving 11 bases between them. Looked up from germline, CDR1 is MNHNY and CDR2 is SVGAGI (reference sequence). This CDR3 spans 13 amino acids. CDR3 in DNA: TGTGCCAGCAACCCAGCGGTAAACACTGAAGCTTTCTTT. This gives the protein CASNPAVNTEAFF.

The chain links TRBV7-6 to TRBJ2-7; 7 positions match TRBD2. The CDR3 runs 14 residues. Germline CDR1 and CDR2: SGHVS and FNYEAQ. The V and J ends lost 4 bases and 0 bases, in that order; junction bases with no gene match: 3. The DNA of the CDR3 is TGTGCCAGCAGCTACGGCGGGAGCTCCTACGAGCAGTACTTC. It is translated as CASSYGGSSYEQYF.

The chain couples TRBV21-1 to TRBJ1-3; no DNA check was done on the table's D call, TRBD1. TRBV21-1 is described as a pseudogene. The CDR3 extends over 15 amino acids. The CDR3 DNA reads TGTGCCAGCAGCAAAGCGCTCCGACAGGGAAACACCATATATTTT. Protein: CASSKALRQGNTIYF.

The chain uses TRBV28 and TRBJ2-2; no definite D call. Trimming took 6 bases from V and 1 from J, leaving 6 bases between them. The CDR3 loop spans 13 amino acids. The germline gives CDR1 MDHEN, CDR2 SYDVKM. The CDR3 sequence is CASRDLNTGELFF. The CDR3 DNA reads TGTGCCAGCAGGGATTTGAACACCGGGGAGCTGTTTTTT.

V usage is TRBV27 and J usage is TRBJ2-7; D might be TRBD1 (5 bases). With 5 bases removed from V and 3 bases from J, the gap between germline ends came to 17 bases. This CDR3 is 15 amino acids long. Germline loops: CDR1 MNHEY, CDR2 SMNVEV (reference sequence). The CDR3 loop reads CASSPNPGIFYEQYF. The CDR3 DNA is TGTGCCAGCAGTCCAAACCCAGGGATATTCTACGAGCAGTACTTC.

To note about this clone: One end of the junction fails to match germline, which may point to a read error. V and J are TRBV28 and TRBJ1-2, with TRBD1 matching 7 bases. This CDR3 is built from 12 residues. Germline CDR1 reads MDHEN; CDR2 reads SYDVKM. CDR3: CASSASGTEVAF. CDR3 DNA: TGTGCCAGCAGTGCCTCCGGGACAGAGGTGGCCTTC.

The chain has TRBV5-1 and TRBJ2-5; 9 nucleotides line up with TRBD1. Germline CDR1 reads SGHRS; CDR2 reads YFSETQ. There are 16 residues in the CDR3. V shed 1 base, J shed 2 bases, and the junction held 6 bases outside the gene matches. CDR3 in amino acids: CASSLFLDRGQETQYF. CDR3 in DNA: TGCGCCAGCAGCTTGTTTCTGGACAGGGGACAAGAGACCCAGTACTTC.